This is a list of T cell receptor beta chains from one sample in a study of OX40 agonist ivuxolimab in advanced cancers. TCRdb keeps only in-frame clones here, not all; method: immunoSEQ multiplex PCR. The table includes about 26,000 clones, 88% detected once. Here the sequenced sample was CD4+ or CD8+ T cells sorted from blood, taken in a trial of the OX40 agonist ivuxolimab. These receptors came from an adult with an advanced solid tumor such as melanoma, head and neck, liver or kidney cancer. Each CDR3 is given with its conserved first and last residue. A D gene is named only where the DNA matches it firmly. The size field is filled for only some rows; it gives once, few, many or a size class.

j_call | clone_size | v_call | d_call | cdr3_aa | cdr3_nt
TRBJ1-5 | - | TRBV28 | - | CASSFDQPQHF | TGTGCCAGCAGTTTTGATCAGCCCCAGCATTTT
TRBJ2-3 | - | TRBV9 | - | CASSVATRGTDTQYF | TGTGCCAGCAGCGTAGCTACGCGGGGCACAGATACGCAGTATTTT
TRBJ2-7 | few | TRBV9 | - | CASSVADEQYF | TGTGCCAGCAGCGTAGCTGACGAGCAGTACTTC
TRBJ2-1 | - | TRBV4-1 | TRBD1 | CASSLDRGANEQFF | TGCGCCAGCAGCTTAGACAGGGGTGCCAATGAGCAGTTCTTC
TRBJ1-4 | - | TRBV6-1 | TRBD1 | CASSERGTGGIGEKLFF | TGTGCCAGCAGTGAACGAGGGACAGGGGGAATCGGAGAAAAACTGTTTTTT
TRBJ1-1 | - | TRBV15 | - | CAVEGRLNTEAFF | TGTGCGGTTGAAGGGCGCCTGAACACTGAAGCTTTCTTT
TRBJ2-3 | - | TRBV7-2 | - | CASSSPLEKSTDTQYF | TGTGCCAGCAGCTCTCCGTTAGAGAAAAGCACAGATACGCAGTATTTT
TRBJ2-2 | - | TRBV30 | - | CAWSPGNTGELFF | TGTGCCTGGAGCCCAGGGAACACCGGGGAGCTGTTTTTT
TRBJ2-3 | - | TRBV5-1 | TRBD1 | CASSSGQGLEADTQYF | TGCGCCAGCAGCTCCGGACAGGGATTAGAGGCAGATACGCAGTATTTT
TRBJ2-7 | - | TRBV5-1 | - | CASSLMTDSDEQYF | TGCGCCAGCAGCTTGATGACGGACAGTGACGAGCAGTACTTC
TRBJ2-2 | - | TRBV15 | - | CATPSLTGELFF | TGTGCCACCCCATCCTTAACCGGGGAGCTGTTTTTT
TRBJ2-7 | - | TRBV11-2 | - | CASSLPRYRVDYEQYF | TGTGCCAGCAGCCTCCCGAGGTACAGGGTGGATTACGAGCAGTACTTC
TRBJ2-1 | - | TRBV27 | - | CASFGGPQFF | TGTGCCAGCTTTGGGGGACCCCAGTTCTTC
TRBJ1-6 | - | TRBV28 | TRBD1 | CASRRQGTWTSPLHF | TGTGCCAGCAGAAGACAGGGGACGTGGACTTCACCCCTCCACTTT
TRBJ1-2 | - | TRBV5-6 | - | CASSLGGSNYGYTF | TGTGCCAGCAGCTTGGGGGGGTCTAACTATGGCTACACCTTC
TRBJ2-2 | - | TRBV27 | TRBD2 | CASSLGEGWNTGELFF | TGTGCCAGCAGCTTAGGGGAGGGTTGGAACACCGGGGAGCTGTTTTTT
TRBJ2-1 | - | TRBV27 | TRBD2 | CASTAGGSLNEQFF | TGTGCCAGCACGGCGGGAGGGTCGTTAAATGAGCAGTTCTTC
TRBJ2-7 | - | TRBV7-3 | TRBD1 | CASSLYRGYEQYF | TGTGCCAGCAGCTTGTACAGGGGCTACGAGCAGTACTTC
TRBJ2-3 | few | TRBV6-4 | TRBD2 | CASSPTPELAGDEDTQYF | TGTGCCAGCAGTCCGACCCCCGAACTAGCGGGGGATGAGGATACGCAGTATTTT
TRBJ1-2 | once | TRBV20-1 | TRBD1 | CSARQGDGYTF | TGCAGTGCTAGACAGGGGGACGGCTACACCTTC
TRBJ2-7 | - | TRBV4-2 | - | CASSQGQALSYEQYF | TGTGCCAGCAGCCAAGGACAGGCACTCTCCTACGAGCAGTACTTC
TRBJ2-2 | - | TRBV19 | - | CASSQGTLGPGELFF | TGTGCCAGTAGTCAAGGGACACTGGGTCCCGGGGAGCTGTTTTTT
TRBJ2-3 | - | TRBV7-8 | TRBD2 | CASSPPRGGPLIDTQYF | TGTGCCAGCAGCCCCCCGCGCGGGGGGCCTTTAATCGATACGCAGTATTTT
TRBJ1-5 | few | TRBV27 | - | CASSERSNQPQHF | TGTGCCAGCAGTGAACGGAGCAATCAGCCCCAGCATTTT
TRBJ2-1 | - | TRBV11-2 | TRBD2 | CASSLGRGRGSPNNEQFF | TGTGCCAGCAGCTTAGGGCGCGGGCGGGGGAGTCCTAACAATGAGCAGTTCTTC
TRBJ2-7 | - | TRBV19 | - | CASSMGIYEQYF | TGTGCCAGTAGTATGGGGATCTACGAGCAGTACTTC
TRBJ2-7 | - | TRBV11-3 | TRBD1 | CASSPGTGLGEQYF | TGTGCCAGCAGCCCCGGGACAGGGCTTGGCGAGCAGTACTTC
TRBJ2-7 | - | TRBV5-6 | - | CASSLGYEQYF | TGTGCCAGCAGCTTGGGCTACGAGCAGTACTTC
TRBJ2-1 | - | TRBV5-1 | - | CASRGEERNEQFF | TGCGCCAGCAGGGGGGAAGAACGGAATGAGCAGTTCTTC
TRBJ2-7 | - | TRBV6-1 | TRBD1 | CASSLGQGDPYEQYF | TGTGCCAGCAGTTTGGGACAGGGGGACCCCTACGAGCAGTACTTC
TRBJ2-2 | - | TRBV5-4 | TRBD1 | CASSLRQGAPGTGELFF | TGTGCCAGCAGCTTGAGGCAGGGGGCGCCGGGCACCGGGGAGCTGTTTTTT
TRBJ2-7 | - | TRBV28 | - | CASSTPRVKGSYEQYF | TGTGCCAGCAGTACCCCCAGGGTGAAGGGCTCCTACGAGCAGTACTTC
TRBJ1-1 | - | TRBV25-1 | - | CASSEYEGSGEPNTEAFF | TGTGCCAGCAGTGAATATGAGGGGAGTGGGGAGCCCAACACTGAAGCTTTCTTT
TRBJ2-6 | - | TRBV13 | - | CASSLAGAVSGANVLTF | TGTGCCAGCAGCTTAGCCGGTGCGGTCTCTGGGGCCAACGTCCTGACTTTC
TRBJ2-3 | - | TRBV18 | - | CASSPPFRDFRLGDTQYF | TGTGCCAGCTCACCACCGTTCCGGGACTTTAGGTTGGGAGATACGCAGTATTTT
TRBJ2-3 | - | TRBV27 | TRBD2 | CASSSRTSPLSTDTQYF | TGTGCCAGCAGTTCCCGGACTAGCCCATTGAGCACAGATACGCAGTATTTT
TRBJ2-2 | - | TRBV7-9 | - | CASSFAMSELFF | TGTGCCAGCAGCTTCGCTATGTCTGAGCTGTTTTTT
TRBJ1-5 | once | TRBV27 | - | CASSLSVQGVGQPQHF | TGTGCCAGCAGTTTATCCGTACAGGGTGTAGGTCAGCCCCAGCATTTT
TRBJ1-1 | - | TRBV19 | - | CASSIAGTNTEAFF | TGTGCCAGTAGTATCGCAGGGACGAACACTGAAGCTTTCTTT
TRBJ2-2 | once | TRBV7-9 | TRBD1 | CASSPPRDRVTNTGELFF | TGTGCCAGCAGCCCCCCACGGGACAGGGTTACGAACACCGGGGAGCTGTTTTTT
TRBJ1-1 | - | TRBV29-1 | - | CSVDIRGGTEAFF | TGCAGCGTTGATATCAGGGGCGGTACTGAAGCTTTCTTT
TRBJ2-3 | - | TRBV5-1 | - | CASSSYGLVTSTDTQYF | TGCGCCAGCAGCTCGTACGGTCTTGTTACTAGCACAGATACGCAGTATTTT